Included here is one T cell receptor beta chain sequence, with context. No antigen is known for it. The sample comes from a study of cytomegalovirus exposure and HLA in healthy donors. Whole-study findings and limits: TCR beta sequences numbering under 20,000 were associated with HLA alleles at 0.05 false discovery rate in a later analysis.

With 60 Vbeta and 13 Jbeta primers, the PCR was carried out. Authors' methods: Later reanalysis found 75 million to 95 million unique TCR beta chains, 10 million to 12 million of them shared. The table came from immunoSEQ multiplex PCR; TCRdb's copy has only in-frame clones and leaves some out. V and J calls and clone size follow that table, whereas D and trimming were derived from the DNA. Its listing shows 90,000 to 100,000 clones. The source is a woman aged 25 to 39 in good health and CMV-seronegative. Sequenced: PBMCs.

CDR3 loop: CAISESADYSGNTIYF. In nucleotides, the CDR3 is TGTGCCATCAGTGAGTCGGCCGACTACTCTGGAAACACCATATATTTT. The gene calls are TRBV10-3 and TRBJ1-3; D gene unclear. Germline V lookup: CDR1 ENHRY, CDR2 SYGVKD. The length of the CDR3 is 16 residues. The V end was cut by 0 bases, the J end by 0 bases, with 9 bases between.